This TCR beta chain is drawn from a study of beta chain features in type 1 diabetes. Study findings and constraints: All four CD4+ subsets of Type 1 diabetes patients contained TCRB CDR3s that were moderately but significantly shorter.

The whole isolated RNA underwent reverse transcription, so sequencing captured expressed TCRB transcripts. Here immunoSEQ multiplex PCR was the method, and the copy in TCRdb shows in-frame clones only, minus some. Of a few hundred thousand clones in the sample, roughly a quarter are singletons; the top ten hold about 0.012%. This clone was found a few times. No antigen is known for it. V shed 4 bases and J 8 bases; nucleotides not matched to a gene: 6. The CDR3 has 13 amino acids. Germline values: CDR1 GTSNPN, CDR2 SVGIG (reference sequence). The sequenced sample was naive CD4+ T cells from blood. V is TRBV30 and J is TRBJ2-1, with 9 nucleotides matching TRBD2. This receptor was taken from a woman aged 25 to 39 with type 1 diabetes. The CDR3 region has the DNA TGTGCCTGGAACAGCGGGAGGTTGGATGAGCAGTTCTTC. It codes for CAWNSGRLDEQFF.